The 9 T cell receptor beta chains listed next were all sequenced from one sample in a study of neurological immune-mediated disorders. In TCRdb, the 5' RACE reads were re-called with MiXCR into one record per CDR3 protein. There are approximately 59,000 distinct CDR3 sequences in the sample; about 5% occur only once, and approximately 5.1% lies in the top ten. Sample: PBMCs. The source is a human donor with multiple sclerosis. The donor label of this sample is uncertain.

This clonotype is judged medium-sized. The rearrangement uses TRBV9 and TRBJ2-1, with 9 bases identical to TRBD2. CDR3 length: 13 residues. CDR1 is SGDLS, CDR2 YYNGEE, per germline. J was trimmed by 8 bases and V by 5 bases; bases with no gene match: 5. In nucleotides, the CDR3 is TGTGCCAGCAGAGCTAGCGGGGAGGATGAGCAGTTCTTC. It specifies CASRASGEDEQFF.

This clonotype appeared many times. This chain links TRBV20-1 with TRBJ1-3; the D is unclear. V was pared by 3 bases and J by 2 bases, with 11 bases between. The CDR3 has 14 amino acids. Germline V gene sequence: CDR1 DFQATT, CDR2 SNEGSKA (reference sequence). The CDR3 sequence is CSARSDLPGNTIYF. The CDR3 DNA is TGCAGTGCTAGGAGTGACTTACCTGGAAACACCATATATTTT.

This clonotype has at least ten counts. V usage is TRBV2 and J usage is TRBJ2-3, with D perhaps assigned TRBD1 or TRBD2 (6 bases each). Germline loops: CDR1 SNHLY, CDR2 FYNNEI. This CDR3 is 13 amino acids long. V lost 8 bases, J lost 5 bases, and 14 bases lay in between. For the CDR3, the DNA is TGTGCCAGCCTAACAGGGAGGTTAGATACGCAGTATTTT. It codes for CASLTGRLDTQYF.

This clonotype came up many times. V gene TRBV9 combines with J gene TRBJ2-7; 7 bases match TRBD1. CDR3 length equals 14 residues. V lost 7 bases and J lost 1; bases outside the gene matches: 8. The germline V gene has CDR1 SGDLS and CDR2 YYNGEE. Here the CDR3 reads CASARDSYSYEQYF. In DNA form, the CDR3 reads TGTGCCAGCGCCAGGGACAGCTATTCCTACGAGCAGTACTTC.

This clonotype was counted ten times or more. V is TRBV29-1 and J is TRBJ2-3; TRBD1 agrees at 8 bases. V dropped 7 bases and J dropped 2; count of bases not matched to a gene: 11. The CDR3 extends over 15 amino acids. In germline, CDR1 is SQVTM, CDR2 ANQGSEA. In nucleotides, the CDR3 is TGCAGCGGCCGACAGGGGATAAGCTCCACAGATACGCAGTATTTT. Translation gives CSGRQGISSTDTQYF.

This clonotype was recorded many times. V is TRBV4-1 and J is TRBJ2-5, with no clear D. Trimming left V 0 bases short and J 5 bases short, with 10 bases between. Germline values: CDR1 MGHRA, CDR2 YSYEKL. CDR3 length: 14 residues. CDR3 in amino acids: CASSQEGFAETQYF. The CDR3 coding sequence is TGCGCCAGCAGCCAAGAAGGATTTGCTGAGACCCAGTACTTC.

This clonotype appeared many times. The V call is TRBV6-2 or TRBV6-3, the J call TRBJ1-5; TRBD1 matches 7 bases. The CDR3 is 14 amino acids. Trimming removed 6 bases from V and 9 bases from J; junction bases left unmatched: 11. Germline values: CDR1 MNHEY, CDR2 SVGEGT. The CDR3 loop reads CASSDRVVGRPQHF. The CDR3, as DNA: TGTGCCAGCAGCGACAGGGTCGTAGGGAGGCCCCAGCATTTT.

This clonotype was seen at least ten times. This rearrangement joins TRBV20-1 to TRBJ1-1; no reliable D call. Germline-derived CDR1 and CDR2 are DFQATT and SNEGSKA (reference sequence). V lost 3 bases to trimming and J lost 5 bases, with 13 bases between them. The CDR3 sequence is 13 residues long. CDR3 residues: CSASRDRMTEAFF. The CDR3 nucleotides are TGCAGTGCTAGTAGGGATAGGATGACTGAAGCTTTCTTT.

This clonotype was detected many times. The V call is TRBV24-1, the J call TRBJ2-2; D possibly corresponds to TRBD1 (5 bases). V lost 9 bases to trimming and J lost 0 bases, with 10 bases between them. Germline CDR1 reads KGHDR; CDR2 reads SFDVKD. This CDR3 is built from 14 residues. The CDR3 region is CATVAGSNTGELFF. CDR3 sequence (DNA): TGTGCCACCGTAGCAGGGTCGAACACCGGGGAGCTGTTTTTT.